This T cell receptor beta chain was retrieved from a study of CD8+CD57+ T cells in acquired aplastic anemia. Study-wide points: For CD8+ Simpson's diversity, patients and controls showed no significant difference.

TCR beta VDJ and CDR3 profiling used genomic DNA as template. TCRdb redid the calling of the reads with MiXCR, one entry per CDR3 protein. The sample yields about 210,000 distinct CDR3 sequences, almost 35% seen once. Germline V lookup: CDR1 DFQATT, CDR2 SNEGSKA (reference sequence). The CDR3 is 17 residues long. V was pared by 3 bases and J by 1 base, with 10 bases of the junction left unmatched. The table lists this clonotype with a few counts. Its antigen remains unidentified. The clonotype was recovered from a human donor in good health, serving as a control. The J gene is TRBJ2-1, the V gene TRBV20-1, with 9 positions matching TRBD2. Material for sequencing was sorted CD4+, CD8+, or CD8+CD57+ T cells (not recorded which) from PBMCs. In DNA, the CDR3 is TGCAGTGCTAGTGACTTTCTCGGACTAGCGTCCTACAATGAGCAGTTCTTC. It yields the protein CSASDFLGLASYNEQFF.